This TCR beta chain was sequenced for a study of T cell responses to AZD1222 COVID-19 vaccine. About the research overall: Second doses that came at about 4 or about 12 weeks were put together. Study-level findings and limits: Among the donors, most were white British and more were female, and clonal diversity was possibly underestimated.

CDR3 length: 13 residues. Germline V gives CDR1 KGHSY, CDR2 FQNENV. V lost 2 bases to trimming and J lost 1 base, with 6 bases between them. With regard to this clone: Antigen specificity is unknown.

Clones were read by immunoSEQ multiplex PCR, and TCRdb kept only the in-frame ones, dropping some. The sample has under 300,000 clones, 85% to 95% seen once; the top ten hold 0.5% to 0.7%. The sample in question was peripheral blood, obtained on day 0 of AZD1222 vaccination. The rearrangement links TRBV16 to TRBJ2-7; D ambiguous. The clonotype originates from an adult in good health. For the CDR3, the DNA is TGTGCCAGCAGCCAACAGATGTCCTACGAGCAGTACTTC. This codes for CASSQQMSYEQYF.